The sample holds many counts of the clone carrying this TCR beta chain. The entry originates in a study of metastatic and nonmetastatic thyroid tumors. Germline loops: CDR1 LNHDA, CDR2 SQIVND (reference sequence). Trimming removed 7 bases at V and 2 bases at J, with 18 bases between. The CDR3 has 16 amino acids. All patients were treatment-naive before thyroid surgery. TCRdb reprocessed the PCR reads using MiXCR. Among tens of thousands of clones listed, roughly 15% were seen once. This receptor was taken from a male donor with papillary thyroid cancer or a benign thyroid nodule (not recorded which). Some clones in this sample may be carry-over from other donors' samples. The chain recombines TRBV19 with TRBJ2-1; D tentatively reads TRBD1 or TRBD2 (5 bases each). What was sequenced was blood. The CDR3 coding sequence is TGTGCCAGTATCCCAGCCGGTTGGGGGACCTACAATGAGCAGTTCTTC. Translated: CASIPAGWGTYNEQFF.